The next 15 T cell receptor beta chains were all read from a single sample in a study of response to subunit inactivated influenza vaccine. TCRdb processed the RT-PCR reads anew with MiXCR; each CDR3 protein has one entry. The sample includes 300,000 to 350,000 distinct CDR3 sequences, roughly 22% of them seen just once. The source was PBMCs from blood, collected approximately 22 months after vaccination. The source is a man between 50 and 69 years old who received an inactivated influenza vaccine.

This clonotype was counted a few times. This chain connects TRBV25-1 to TRBJ1-6; D gene unclear. Germline CDR1 MGHDK, CDR2 SYGVNS. This CDR3 comprises 14 residues. V lost 3 bases, J lost 7 bases, and 10 bases lay in between. The CDR3 loop is CASSDARWNSPLHF. The CDR3 DNA sequence: TGTGCCAGCAGTGATGCCAGGTGGAATTCACCCCTCCACTTT.

This clonotype was detected many times. The rearrangement links TRBV9 to TRBJ1-2; D is undetermined. Germline V CDR1 and CDR2: SGDLS, YYNGEE. Trimming left V 0 bases short and J 2 bases short, with 11 bases between. CDR3 length: 15 amino acids. CDR3 in amino acids: CASSVGQHPNYGYTF. CDR3 nucleotides: TGTGCCAGCAGCGTAGGGCAACATCCGAACTATGGCTACACCTTC.

This clonotype was counted between two and nine times. The J gene is TRBJ2-3, the V gene TRBV4-3; the D gene is possibly TRBD2 (6 bases). Between the trimmed V and J ends, which lost 1 base and 2 bases, there was a span of 10 bases. CDR3 length equals 15 residues. Germline CDR1 is LGHNA and CDR2 is YSLEER. In DNA form, the CDR3 reads TGCGCCAGCAGCCAAGGGGTAGCGGTCACAGATACGCAGTATTTT. It is translated as CASSQGVAVTDTQYF.

The chain joins TRBV10-3 to TRBJ2-2; D gene ambiguous. Trimming left V 3 bases short and J 1 base short, with 3 bases between. This CDR3 spans 13 amino acids. Germline values: CDR1 ENHRY, CDR2 SYGVKD. The CDR3 region is CAISEENTGELFF. CDR3 coding DNA: TGTGCCATCAGTGAAGAGAACACCGGGGAGCTGTTTTTT.

The V and J genes are TRBV4-1 and TRBJ1-1, with a tentative D call TRBD1 (5 bases). The CDR3 totals 16 residues. CDR1 MGHRA and CDR2 YSYEKL come from the germline V gene. V dropped 7 bases and J dropped 5 bases, with 23 bases sitting between them. Here the CDR3 reads CASTTRRGLVETEAFF. The CDR3 DNA reads as TGCGCCAGCACCACTCGAAGGGGACTGGTGGAAACTGAAGCTTTCTTT.

This clonotype was counted between two and nine times. This sequence joins TRBV29-1 and TRBJ1-1; D gene unclear. Germline V gene lookup returns CDR1 SQVTM and CDR2 ANQGSEA. Trimming shortened V by 4 bases and J by 4 bases, and 13 bases separated the two germline ends. The CDR3 runs 13 residues. The CDR3: CSVASKQGTEAFF. The DNA for the CDR3 is TGCAGCGTTGCTTCCAAACAAGGCACTGAAGCTTTCTTT.

This rearrangement joins TRBV7-9 to TRBJ1-1, with D perhaps TRBD1 (5 bases). The V end was cut by 5 bases, the J end by 5 bases, with 12 bases between. The germline V gene has CDR1 SEHNR and CDR2 FQNEAQ (reference sequence). The CDR3 contains 13 residues. Here the CDR3 DNA reads TGTGCCAGCAGCAATGCAGGGTGGACTGAAGCTTTCTTT. Amino acid sequence: CASSNAGWTEAFF.

The J gene is TRBJ1-2, the V gene TRBV3-1; TRBD1 is a possible D gene (5 bases). The CDR3 is 15 residues long. Germline CDR1 is LGHDT and CDR2 is YNNKEL (reference sequence). V lost 2 bases and J lost 4, with 14 bases in between. CDR3 in amino acids: CASSQHGHGGYGYTF. The CDR3 bases are TGTGCCAGCAGCCAACACGGACACGGAGGCTATGGCTACACCTTC.

The V and J genes are TRBV28 and TRBJ2-7; 11 bases agree with TRBD1. V was pared by 10 bases and J by 5 bases, with 4 bases of the junction left unmatched. The CDR3 is 12 amino acids. Germline CDR1 reads MDHEN; CDR2 reads SYDVKM. CDR3 protein: CATDRGLNEQYF. CDR3 DNA sequence: TGTGCCACGGACAGGGGGCTAAACGAGCAGTACTTC.

This clonotype has at least ten counts. The genes are TRBV12-3 or TRBV12-4 and TRBJ1-5, with unresolved D. CDR3 size: 15 residues. Trimming shortened V by 6 bases and J by 2 bases, and 14 bases separated the two germline ends. This chain's CDR3 is CASSIMSTGNQPQHF. The CDR3 bases are TGTGCCAGCAGCATAATGAGTACGGGCAATCAGCCCCAGCATTTT.

This chain uses TRBV12-3 or TRBV12-4 with TRBJ2-1, with TRBD1 matching over 8 bases. J lost 15 bases, V lost 5 bases, and 9 bases had no gene match. This CDR3 has 12 residues. The CDR3 protein is CASSPGTGGRFF. The CDR3 coding sequence is TGTGCCAGCAGTCCCGGGACAGGAGGACGGTTCTTC.

V gene TRBV19 combines with J gene TRBJ2-7, with TRBD2 identical over 9 bases. Per the germline V gene, CDR1 is LNHDA and CDR2 is SQIVND (reference sequence). The CDR3 consists of 13 residues. V trimming: 4 bases; J trimming: 2 bases; junction bases outside the gene matches: 0. CDR3 loop: CASSSGRAYEQYF. The CDR3 coding sequence is TGTGCCAGTAGTAGCGGGAGGGCCTACGAGCAGTACTTC.

This chain connects TRBV6-1 to TRBJ2-3; unclear D gene. V was pared by 5 bases and J by 1 base, with 16 bases between. CDR1 is MNHNS and CDR2 is SASEGT in the germline V gene. The CDR3 covers 16 residues. The CDR3 region has the DNA TGTGCCAGCAGTCAGGCGATTGGGCTCGGCACAGATACGCAGTATTTT. Translation gives CASSQAIGLGTDTQYF.

This clonotype showed up just once. This rearrangement joins TRBV12-3 or TRBV12-4 to TRBJ2-5; 8 positions agree with TRBD2. The length of the CDR3 is 11 residues. V shed 5 bases, J shed 8 bases, and the junction held 1 base outside the gene matches. CDR3 sequence: CASSSGSTQYF. The CDR3 DNA is TGTGCCAGCAGTAGCGGGAGTACCCAGTACTTC.

The gene calls are TRBV12-3 or TRBV12-4 and TRBJ2-7; TRBD1 matches at 7 bases. This CDR3 has 17 residues. J lost 6 bases, V lost 8 bases, and 22 bases had no gene match. CDR3 sequence: CASSPGSTGTDEPEQYF. CDR3 nucleotides: TGTGCCAGCTCCCCGGGGTCCACCGGGACAGACGAACCCGAGCAGTACTTC.